Sequencing of this TCR beta chain was carried out in a study of T cells in Graves' hyperthyroidism and ophthalmopathy. Study information: Before any treatment, at initial diagnosis, peripheral blood was collected.

Worth noting for this clonotype: Its antigen is currently unknown.

There were TCR beta CDR3 regions amplified from RNA transcripts. Using the HTBI primer set, a first-round RT-PCR was run on the TCR CDR3. Each CDR3 protein gets one entry after TCRdb re-called the multiplex PCR reads with MiXCR. The table lists 300,000 to 450,000 distinct CDR3 sequences, about a sixth of them singletons. General observations from the study: With a median lead of 6.5 months before onset, the model predicted ophthalmopathy. In blood, most of the thyroid clonotypes expanded above 0.001 were also present.

This TCR was recovered from a woman under 40 with Graves' hyperthyroidism that later progressed to Graves' ophthalmopathy. Specimen: blood.

The CDR3 is CSARQAVSSPLHF. In DNA, the CDR3 is TGCAGTGCTCGCCAGGCGGTCAGTTCACCCCTCCACTTT. The rearrangement joins TRBV20-1 to TRBJ1-6; the D is unclear. This CDR3 spans 13 amino acids. Germline V CDR1 and CDR2: DFQATT, SNEGSKA (reference sequence). Trimming took off 5 bases at V and 9 bases at J, with 14 bases between the two ends.